This T cell receptor (beta chain) was captured by sequencing in a study of identical twins. Study-level findings and limits: Within cord blood, abundant beta clonotypes carried fewer insertions, but memory repertoires showed no such trend.

TCRdb analysed the 5' RACE reads with MiXCR anew, one entry per CDR3 protein. The data contain 1.5 million to 2 million distinct CDR3 sequences, about 32% of them seen just once; the ten biggest clones take up roughly 0.3%. This clonotype was counted a few times. Its antigen is still unknown. V gave up 1 base and J gave up 10 bases, with 11 bases separating them. In germline, CDR1 is SGHAT, CDR2 FQNNGV. CDR3 length equals 13 residues. The sequenced sample consisted of cord blood. This receptor was identified in a newborn girl in good health. The chain joins TRBV11-2 to TRBJ2-1; D is unresolved. The CDR3 DNA follows: TGTGCCAGCAGCTTAGGAATGGGGTACGAGCAGTTCTTC. Translating gives CASSLGMGYEQFF.